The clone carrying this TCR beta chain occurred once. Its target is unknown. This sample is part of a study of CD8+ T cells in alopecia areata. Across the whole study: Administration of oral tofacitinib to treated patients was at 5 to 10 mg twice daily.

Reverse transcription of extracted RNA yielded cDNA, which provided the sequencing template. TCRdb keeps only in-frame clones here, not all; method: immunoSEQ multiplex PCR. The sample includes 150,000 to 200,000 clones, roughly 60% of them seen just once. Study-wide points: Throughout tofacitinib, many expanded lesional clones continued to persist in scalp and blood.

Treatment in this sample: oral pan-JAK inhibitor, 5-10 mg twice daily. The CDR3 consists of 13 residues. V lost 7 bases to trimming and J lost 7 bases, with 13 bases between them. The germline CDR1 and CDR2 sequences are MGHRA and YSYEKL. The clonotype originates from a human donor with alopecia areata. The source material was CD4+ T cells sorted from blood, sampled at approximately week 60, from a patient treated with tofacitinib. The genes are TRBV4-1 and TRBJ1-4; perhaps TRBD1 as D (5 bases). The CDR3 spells CASNRGNGEKLFF. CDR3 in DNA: TGCGCCAGCAACCGGGGGAACGGTGAAAAACTGTTTTTT.